The rows below give T cell receptor beta chains drawn from one sample of a study of blood T cell repertoires in COVID-19. The data were produced by immunoSEQ multiplex PCR, yet TCRdb's version contains in-frame clones alone and is incomplete. The sample includes under 250,000 clones, about 80% of them seen just once. Sequencing was performed on peripheral blood. Receptors were obtained from a man at least 80 years old with acute or convalescent COVID-19. The CDR3 runs from the conserved cysteine through the conserved F or W. A D gene is named only where the DNA matches it firmly. Size is omitted from some rows. Given values are once, few, many or a class for expanded clones.

J	size	V	D	CDR3	DNA
TRBJ1-6	once	TRBV7-9	TRBD1	CASSRRKPGQDIRYSPLHF	TGTGCCAGCAGCCGGAGAAAACCGGGACAGGATATACGTTACTCACCCCTCCACTTT
TRBJ2-2	once	TRBV2	TRBD1	CASRTIGQGAGELFF	TGTGCCAGCAGGACCATAGGACAGGGGGCCGGGGAGCTGTTTTTT
TRBJ2-1	.	TRBV7-9	TRBD2	CASSFPGGAGLDEQFF	TGTGCCAGCAGCTTCCCCGGGGGGGCAGGGCTTGATGAGCAGTTCTTC
TRBJ1-1	.	TRBV18	.	CASSPLSAGNTEAFF	TGTGCCAGCTCACCACTCTCGGCAGGGAACACTGAAGCTTTCTTT
TRBJ1-4	.	TRBV5-6	.	CASRRAGVETNEKLFF	TGTGCCAGCAGGCGGGCGGGCGTAGAAACTAATGAAAAACTGTTTTTT
TRBJ1-2	.	TRBV6-6	TRBD1	CASSRMTGNYGYTF	TGTGCCAGCAGTCGAATGACAGGGAACTATGGCTACACCTTC
TRBJ2-4	.	TRBV12-5	.	CASGLVVTGLAKNIQYF	TGTGCTAGTGGTTTGGTAGTCACAGGTCTAGCCAAAAACATTCAGTACTTC
TRBJ2-5	once	TRBV9	TRBD2	CASSVGHGGTQETQYF	TGTGCCAGCAGCGTAGGGCACGGGGGGACCCAAGAGACCCAGTACTTC
TRBJ2-3	.	TRBV19	TRBD1	CASSNLLTGGWTDTQYF	TGTGCCAGTAGCAACCTCCTGACAGGGGGCTGGACAGATACGCAGTATTTT
TRBJ2-1	.	TRBV3-1/TRBV3-2	TRBD1	CASSRIGTVPYNEQFF	TGTGCCAGCAGCCGGATAGGGACAGTCCCCTACAATGAGCAGTTCTTC
TRBJ1-5	.	TRBV7-2	TRBD1	CASSLDGTGGQPQHF	TGTGCCAGCAGCTTAGACGGGACAGGAGGTCAGCCCCAGCATTTT
TRBJ2-2	.	TRBV11-2	TRBD2	CASNPLHSGGGLFF	TGTGCCAGCAACCCCCTGCATAGCGGGGGAGGACTGTTTTTT
TRBJ2-3	.	TRBV5-1	TRBD1	CASSWDRTGDTQYF	TGCGCCAGCAGCTGGGACAGGACTGGGGATACGCAGTATTTT
TRBJ2-1	.	TRBV19	.	CASSIDRSSYNEQFF	TGTGCCAGTAGTATAGATCGGAGCTCCTACAATGAGCAGTTCTTC
TRBJ2-2	once	TRBV11-1	.	CASSFVGRNTGELFF	TGTGCCAGCAGCTTCGTGGGGAGGAACACCGGGGAGCTGTTTTTT
TRBJ2-1	once	TRBV24-1	.	CATSVGAGHYNEQFF	TGTGCCACCAGTGTAGGGGCAGGCCACTACAATGAGCAGTTCTTC
TRBJ2-3	.	TRBV7-2	TRBD2	CASSLAVGLAGGPRDTQYF	TGTGCCAGCAGCTTAGCCGTTGGACTAGCGGGGGGGCCCAGGGATACGCAGTATTTT